This T cell receptor beta chain was found in a study of early T cells in non-severe SARS-CoV-2 infection. From the 5' RACE reads, TCRdb called clonotypes with MiXCR, one entry per CDR3 protein. The profile covers over 45,000 distinct CDR3 sequences, with more than 13% appearing a single time and roughly 4.3% taken by the ten largest. The CDR3 loop spans 18 amino acids. From germline, CDR1 is MNHNY and CDR2 SVGAGI (reference sequence). The V and J ends lost 5 bases and 0 bases, in that order; junction bases with no gene match: 13. The chain links TRBV6-6 to TRBJ2-3; 8 bases match TRBD1. The sample was whole blood, taken at baseline. The TCR comes from an adult who was a healthcare worker with PCR-confirmed SARS-CoV-2 infection or an uninfected control (not recorded which). The CDR3 protein is CASSGPTGVGSSTDTQYF. The DNA of the CDR3 is TGTGCCAGCAGTGGGCCGACAGGGGTTGGCTCTAGCACAGATACGCAGTATTTT.